This T cell receptor (beta chain) stems from a study of CD8 T cells in ankylosing spondylitis. This clonotype showed up just a few times. What it binds is unknown. The CDR3 length is 15 residues. Germline V gives CDR1 SQVTM, CDR2 ANQGSEA. V lost 7 bases, J lost 7 bases, and 11 bases stayed unmatched. Preparation of TCR beta libraries was done by quantitative 5'-RACE with molecular barcodes. TCRdb fed the 5' RACE reads into MiXCR, producing one record per CDR3 protein. The data contain a few hundred thousand distinct CDR3 sequences, under 30% of them singletons. Points from the study as a whole: Prior work had noted some motif variants in reactive arthritis blood and synovial fluid. What appeared characteristic of ankylosing spondylitis blood was a TCR beta motif of eight highly homologous variants.

The sample was blood, either unsorted or a sorted T cell fraction (not recorded which). This clonotype was obtained from a male donor with ankylosing spondylitis or in good health (not recorded which). The genes are TRBV29-1 and TRBJ2-1; 12 bases fit TRBD1. CDR3 in amino acids: CSARRSGQGANEQFF. The CDR3 DNA sequence: TGCAGCGCCCGGAGATCGGGACAGGGGGCAAATGAGCAGTTCTTC.